This TCR beta chain was recorded in a study of OX40 agonist ivuxolimab in advanced cancers. Some clones are missing from TCRdb's copy, which holds only in-frame ones; the method was immunoSEQ multiplex PCR. The sample lists about 140,000 clones, roughly 91% occurring once. This clone was recorded once. Losses at the gene ends were 7 bases for V and 7 bases for J; bases not matched to a gene: 7. The CDR3 covers 14 residues. Germline CDR1 and CDR2: MRHNA and SNTAGT. The clonotype originates from an adult with an advanced solid tumor such as melanoma, head and neck, liver or kidney cancer. The chain links TRBV6-4 to TRBJ2-3; TRBD1 matches 11 bases. Sequenced here: CD4+ or CD8+ T cells sorted from blood, sampled in a trial of the OX40 agonist ivuxolimab. In nucleotides, the CDR3 is TGTGCCAGCATCGGGACAGGGGGTTCACATACGCAGTATTTT. Translation: CASIGTGGSHTQYF.